These 15 T cell receptor beta chains were sequenced from one sample in a study of blood T cell repertoires in COVID-19. Repertoires were generated with immunoSEQ multiplex PCR, while TCRdb's copy carries only in-frame clones and drops some. The sample shows 210,000 or so clones, over 80% of them seen only once. The specimen sequenced was peripheral blood. The receptors derive from a woman aged 25 to 39 with COVID-19, enrolled during active disease.

This clone has a handful of counts. J is TRBJ2-7 and V is TRBV3-1 (or the pseudogene TRBV3-2); 7 nucleotides match TRBD2. V lost 5 bases and J lost 7; bases outside the gene matches: 11. The CDR3 extends over 14 amino acids. The germline CDR1 and CDR2 sequences are LGHDT and YNNKEL (reference sequence). This CDR3 reads CASSFHSGEMEQYF. CDR3 in DNA: TGTGCCAGCAGCTTTCACAGCGGGGAGATGGAGCAGTACTTC.

The chain is built from TRBV9 and TRBJ2-3; maybe TRBD2 (5 bases). Looked up from germline, CDR1 is SGDLS and CDR2 is YYNGEE. The CDR3 runs 14 residues. V shed 0 bases and J shed 6 bases, with 11 bases lying between them. CDR3 DNA: TGTGCCAGCAGCGTAGTAGCGAGGAGGGATACGCAGTATTTT. Residues: CASSVVARRDTQYF.

The chain combines TRBV11-2 with TRBJ2-1, with 7 positions matching TRBD2. The germline CDR1 and CDR2 sequences are SGHAT and FQNNGV. The CDR3 totals 15 residues. The ends lost 6 bases at V and 9 bases at J; junction bases unmatched: 14. The CDR3 loop is CASSRGVSGGTEQFF. The CDR3 coding sequence is TGTGCCAGCAGTCGGGGGGTCTCAGGCGGCACTGAGCAGTTCTTC.

This chain links TRBV10-3 with TRBJ2-7; 9 bases are shared with TRBD2. Germline assignment: CDR1 ENHRY and CDR2 SYGVKD. This CDR3 is built from 14 residues. V lost 6 bases to trimming and J lost 2 bases; unmatched junction nucleotides: 5. The CDR3 nucleotides are TGTGCCATCAGCCCTAGCGGGAATACCTACGAGCAGTACTTC. It codes for CAISPSGNTYEQYF.

This rearrangement joins TRBV28 to TRBJ1-6, with D perhaps matching TRBD1 (5 bases). Trimming pared 3 bases from V and 5 bases from J, leaving 17 bases between. The CDR3 extends over 17 amino acids. Germline V gene lookup returns CDR1 MDHEN and CDR2 SYDVKM. CDR3 residues: CASSFMQLSRDNSPLHF. CDR3 DNA: TGTGCCAGCAGTTTTATGCAACTGAGCAGGGATAATTCACCCCTCCACTTT. The full variable domain, its missing parts supplied by reference TRBV28 and TRBJ1-6, is DVKVTQSSRYLVKRTGEKVFLECVQDMDHENMFWYRQDPGLGLRLIYFSYDVKMKEKGDIPEGYSVSREKKERFSLILESASTNQTSMYLCASSFMQLSRDNSPLHFGNGTRLTVT.

The genes are TRBV3-1 (or the pseudogene TRBV3-2) and TRBJ1-4; TRBD1 matches at 9 bases. The V segment lost 2 bases and the J segment 2 bases; nucleotides outside the gene matches: 6. The length of the CDR3 is 17 residues. Germline V gene lookup returns CDR1 LGHDT and CDR2 YNNKEL (reference sequence). The CDR3 nucleotides are TGTGCCAGCAGCCAACAATTAACAGGGGGCACTAATGAAAAACTGTTTTTT. Encoded protein: CASSQQLTGGTNEKLFF.

V usage is TRBV6-5 and J usage is TRBJ1-2, with D unclear. This CDR3 has 13 amino acids. V lost 2 bases, J lost 3 bases, and 7 bases lay in between. The germline V gene has CDR1 MNHEY and CDR2 SVGAGI. This chain's CDR3 is CASSYGQYYGYTF. The DNA of the CDR3 is TGTGCCAGCAGTTACGGCCAGTACTATGGCTACACCTTC.

The genes are TRBV11-2 and TRBJ1-3; 7 positions agree with TRBD1. Germline CDR1 is SGHAT and CDR2 is FQNNGV. The CDR3 has 16 residues. The J segment lost 7 bases and the V segment lost 6 bases, leaving 15 bases of the junction unmatched. CDR3 nucleotide sequence: TGTGCCAGCAGTGATTCGACAGGGTGGGGTCCCAACACCATATATTTT. Translation gives CASSDSTGWGPNTIYF.

The gene calls are TRBV7-9 and TRBJ2-1, with D possibly matching TRBD1 (6 bases). V lost 1 base, J lost 5 bases, and 12 bases lay in between. The CDR3 loop spans 15 amino acids. The germline V gene encodes CDR1 SEHNR and CDR2 FQNEAQ (reference sequence). The CDR3 loop reads CASSLVGGGHNEQFF. CDR3 nucleotide sequence: TGTGCCAGCAGCTTAGTGGGTGGGGGCCACAATGAGCAGTTCTTC.

The chain links TRBV6-1 to TRBJ2-5, with a possible D match to TRBD2 (5 bases). The V end lost 1 base, the J end lost 5 bases, and 14 bases lay between the germline ends. The V gene's germline CDR1 is MNHNS and CDR2 SASEGT. The CDR3 is made up of 15 amino acids. CDR3 sequence: CASSEDSGSTETQYF. DNA for the CDR3: TGTGCCAGCAGTGAAGACAGTGGGAGTACGGAGACCCAGTACTTC.

The genes are TRBV5-1 and TRBJ1-2; a possible D gene is TRBD1 (6 bases). Germline V lookup: CDR1 SGHRS, CDR2 YFSETQ. The CDR3 consists of 15 residues. V was cut by 0 bases and J by 3 bases, with 12 bases left in between. CDR3 loop: CASSLESGAYYGYTF. The DNA for the CDR3 is TGCGCCAGCAGCTTGGAATCAGGGGCCTACTATGGCTACACCTTC.

The chain employs TRBV7-7 and TRBJ2-3; D is perhaps TRBD2 (6 bases). The CDR3 is 13 amino acids. Per germline, CDR1 SSHAT and CDR2 FNYEAQ (reference sequence). Trimming pared 5 bases from V and 1 base from J, leaving 7 bases between. In DNA form, the CDR3 reads TGTGCCAGCAGCCGCGGGGGCACAGATACGCAGTATTTT. Encoded protein: CASSRGGTDTQYF.

This sequence joins TRBV21-1 and TRBJ1-2; the D call of TRBD1 is as the table states it, not checked on the DNA. TRBV21-1 is flagged as a pseudogene. The length of the CDR3 is 15 residues. CDR3 sequence reads: CASSTSLTGSYGYTF. CDR3 bases: TGTGCCAGCAGCACTTCACTCACAGGGTCCTATGGCTACACCTTC.

This chain joins TRBV6-5 and TRBJ1-3; tentative D call: TRBD1 (6 bases). Germline CDR1 reads MNHEY; CDR2 reads SVGAGI. CDR3 length equals 15 residues. V was cut by 6 bases and J by 2 bases, with 14 bases left in between. The CDR3: CASSRGQSTGNTIYF. CDR3 sequence (DNA): TGTGCCAGCAGCCGTGGACAGTCTACTGGAAACACCATATATTTT.

This chain connects TRBV10-3 to TRBJ1-2; 7 bases match TRBD1. Germline trimming cut 6 bases from V and 3 bases from J; bases unmatched to any gene: 7. Germline V CDR1 and CDR2: ENHRY, SYGVKD. This CDR3 is 14 amino acids long. The CDR3 bases are TGTGCCATCAGCCGACGGGACAGAGACTATGGCTACACCTTC. This sequence encodes CAISRRDRDYGYTF.